This entry is about one T cell receptor beta chain. This entry comes from a study of shared clonotypes between healthy human individuals. Some clones are missing from TCRdb's copy, which holds only in-frame ones; the method was immunoSEQ multiplex PCR. The sample holds 1.6 million or so clones; roughly 97% are singletons and the top ten take over 1%. Germline CDR1 and CDR2: MNHEY and SMNVEV (reference sequence). V was pared by 2 bases and J by 6 bases, with 14 bases between. The CDR3 is 14 residues long. The V gene is TRBV27, the J gene TRBJ2-7; D may be TRBD1 (5 bases). The sequenced material came from naive CD4+ T cells sorted from blood. Subset given: CD45RA+ positively selected. The sequence was collected from a man aged 25-45 years in good health. The CDR3 sequence is CASSLRAGMSEQYF. The CDR3, as DNA: TGTGCCAGCAGTTTACGAGCAGGGATGAGCGAGCAGTACTTC.